The T cell receptor beta chain under discussion was sequenced for a study of blood T cell repertoires in COVID-19 (dated by TCRdb to between 2020 and 2021). Background for the entire study: Samples covering the acute and convalescent phases of COVID-19 were provided by collaborators in the United States, Italy and Spain. The repertoires were released in a freely available public database intended as a resource for research on the immune response to SARS-CoV-2. Samples were obtained from the ongoing ImmuneRACE study (first 160 participants) and from some 1,200 subjects provided by 6 global collaborators. Deeply sampled blood TCRbeta repertoires from subjects exposed to, actively infected with, or recovered from COVID-19 were included in the dataset. The prospective study material was composed of cDNA or gDNA derived from T cells, B-cell-depleted T cells, or PBMCs. Where available, HLA class I and class II types were obtained from metadata supplied by the sample provider rather than from assay-based typing. A de-identified subject ID, COVID-19 status, age in years and sex were almost always included in the sample metadata. What the authors observed across the whole study: How much clinical and demographic metadata was included differed by source and by participant, and the metadata was provided uncurated.

Each collaborating institution followed its own protocols to collect whole blood in K2EDTA tubes. For TCRbeta analysis, collaborator samples were shipped as frozen whole blood, as isolated PBMCs, or as DNA extracted from either sample type. TCRbeta CDR3 regions were amplified from genomic DNA using the immunoSEQ Assay, a bias-controlled multiplex PCR. The published analysis was carried out like this. Nucleated cell counts per sample were estimated from amplification of reference gene primers within the assay. To quantify the absolute abundance of each unique TCRbeta CDR3 rearrangement, sequence reads were collapsed and filtered. Productive Simpson clonality was computed per sample as the square root of Simpson's diversity index over productive rearrangements. The table was pulled from immuneACCESS by TCRdb, which kept in-frame rearrangements only. Such tables lose some clones; where checked, under half of the loss comes from unresolved V genes, and the rest has no known cause. The DNA gave D and trimming, while V, J and clone size come from that table. A total of under 150,000 clones appear in this sample, roughly 80% of them only once. The ten largest account for about 8.7% of the sample.

Concerning this clone itself: The antigen it binds to is not known. Per-base qualities were not stored, and no clone one base away is much larger.

There are 20 amino acids in the CDR3, from cysteine to phenylalanine inclusive. The entry retains the CDR3 DNA only, 60 bases that are in frame from base 1. Compared with germline, V lacks 1 base and J lacks 0 bases; bases without a gene match: 16. In the germline V gene, CDR1 corresponds to MDHEN and CDR2 to SYDVKM. The V gene is TRBV28 and the J gene is TRBJ2-5; TRBD1 agrees with 8 junctional bases. The clonotype originates from a man between 45 and 60 years old with active or convalescent COVID-19. Source material: peripheral blood. The DNA sequence reads TGTGCCAGCAGTTTATCTAGACAGGGGTCCCGCGGGAAGAACCAAGAGACCCAGTACTTC. Its translation reads: CASSLSRQGSRGKNQETQYF.